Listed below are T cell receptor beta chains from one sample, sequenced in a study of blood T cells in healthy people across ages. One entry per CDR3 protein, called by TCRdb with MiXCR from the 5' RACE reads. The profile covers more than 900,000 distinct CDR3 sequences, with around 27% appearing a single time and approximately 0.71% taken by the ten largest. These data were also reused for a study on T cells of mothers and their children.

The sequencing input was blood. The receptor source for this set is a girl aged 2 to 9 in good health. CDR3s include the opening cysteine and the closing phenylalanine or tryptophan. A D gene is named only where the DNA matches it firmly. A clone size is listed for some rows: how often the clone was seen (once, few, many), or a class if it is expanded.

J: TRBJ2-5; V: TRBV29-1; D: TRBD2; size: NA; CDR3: CSVEDWGGLGTQYF; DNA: TGCAGCGTTGAAGATTGGGGGGGGTTGGGGACCCAGTACTTC
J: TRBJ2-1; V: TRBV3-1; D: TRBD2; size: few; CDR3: CASSFEGGRASEQFF; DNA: TGTGCCAGCAGCTTTGAGGGCGGGAGGGCCAGCGAGCAGTTCTTC
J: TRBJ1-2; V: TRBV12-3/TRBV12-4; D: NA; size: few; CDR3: CASAPVPIYGYTF; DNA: TGTGCCAGCGCGCCTGTCCCAATCTATGGCTACACCTTC
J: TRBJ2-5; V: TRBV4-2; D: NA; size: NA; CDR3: CASSQDDRLGGTQYF; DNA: TGTGCCAGCAGCCAAGATGATCGGCTGGGCGGGACCCAGTACTTC
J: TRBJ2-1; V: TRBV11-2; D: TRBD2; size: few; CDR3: CASSPVWAGGRGEQFF; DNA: TGTGCCAGCAGCCCCGTCTGGGCGGGGGGCCGTGGTGAGCAGTTCTTC
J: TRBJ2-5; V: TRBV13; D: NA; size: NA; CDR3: CASSLEGASGQETQYF; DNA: TGTGCCAGCAGCTTAGAAGGGGCATCGGGACAAGAGACCCAGTACTTC
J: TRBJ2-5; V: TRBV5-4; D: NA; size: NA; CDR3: CASSGGGTVETQYF; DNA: TGTGCCAGCAGCGGAGGGGGTACTGTTGAGACCCAGTACTTC
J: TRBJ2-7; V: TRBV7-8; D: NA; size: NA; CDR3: CASRPYQGPSYEQYF; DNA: TGTGCCAGCAGACCCTACCAGGGACCATCCTACGAGCAGTACTTC
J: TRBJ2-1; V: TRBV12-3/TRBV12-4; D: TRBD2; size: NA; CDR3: CASSRTGREGVNEQFF; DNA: TGTGCCAGCAGCCGAACGGGGCGGGAGGGAGTCAATGAGCAGTTCTTC
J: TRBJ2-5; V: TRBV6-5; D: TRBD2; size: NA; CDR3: CASSQWEGQETQYF; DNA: TGTGCCAGCAGTCAATGGGAGGGGCAAGAGACCCAGTACTTC
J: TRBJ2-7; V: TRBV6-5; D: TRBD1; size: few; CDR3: CASSSRTDRVDFYEQYF; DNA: TGTGCCAGCAGTTCCCGGACCGACAGGGTCGACTTCTACGAGCAGTACTTC
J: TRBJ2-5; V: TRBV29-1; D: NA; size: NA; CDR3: CSVLTPHSYGQYF; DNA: TGTAGCGTCCTCACACCGCACTCCTACGGGCAGTACTTC
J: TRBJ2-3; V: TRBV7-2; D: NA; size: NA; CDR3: CASSLMLVTDTQYF; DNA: TGTGCCAGCAGCTTAATGCTCGTCACAGATACGCAGTATTTT
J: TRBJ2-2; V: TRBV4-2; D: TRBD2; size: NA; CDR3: CASSQDLAGGPTTGELFF; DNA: TGTGCCAGCAGCCAAGACCTAGCGGGGGGGCCGACCACCGGGGAGCTGTTTTTT
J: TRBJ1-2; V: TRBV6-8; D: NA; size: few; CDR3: CASSFQSNYGYTF; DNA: TGTGCCAGCAGTTTTCAGAGTAACTATGGCTACACCTTC
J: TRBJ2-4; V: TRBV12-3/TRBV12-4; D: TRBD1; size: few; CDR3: CASRLGQGNIQYF; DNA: TGTGCCAGCAGATTGGGACAGGGGAACATTCAGTACTTC
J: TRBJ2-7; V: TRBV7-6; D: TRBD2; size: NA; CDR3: CASSLRTSGFHEQYF; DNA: TGTGCCAGCAGCCTAAGGACTAGCGGGTTCCACGAGCAGTACTTC
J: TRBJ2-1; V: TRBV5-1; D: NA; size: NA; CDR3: CASSLTGSYNERFF; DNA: TGCGCCAGCAGCTTGACGGGGAGCTACAATGAGCGGTTCTTC
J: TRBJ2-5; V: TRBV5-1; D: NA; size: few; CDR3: CASSWLSNVQETQYF; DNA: TGCGCCAGCAGCTGGCTCTCGAACGTCCAAGAGACTCAGTACTTC
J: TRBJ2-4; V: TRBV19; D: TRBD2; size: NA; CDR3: CASSGPLSGVTSKAKNIQYF; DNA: TGTGCCAGTAGTGGTCCTCTAAGCGGGGTAACCTCCAAAGCCAAAAACATTCAGTACTTC
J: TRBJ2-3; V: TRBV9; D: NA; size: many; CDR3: CASSGGEDTQYF; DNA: TGTGCCAGCAGCGGGGGGGAAGATACGCAGTATTTT
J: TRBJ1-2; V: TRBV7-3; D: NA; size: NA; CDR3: CASSLNGQGNYTF; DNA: TGTGCCAGCAGCTTAAACGGGCAGGGTAACTACACCTTC
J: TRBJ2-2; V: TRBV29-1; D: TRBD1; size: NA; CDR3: CSVERDSTGELFF; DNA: TGCAGCGTTGAAAGGGACAGCACCGGGGAGCTGTTTTTT
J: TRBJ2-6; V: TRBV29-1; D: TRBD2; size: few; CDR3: CSAETPPSGRTSGANVLTF; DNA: TGCAGCGCCGAAACTCCCCCGAGCGGGAGGACGTCTGGGGCCAACGTCCTGACTTTC
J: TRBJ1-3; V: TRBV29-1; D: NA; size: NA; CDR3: CSVEDQSGGNTIYF; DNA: TGCAGCGTTGAAGATCAATCAGGGGGAAACACCATATATTTT
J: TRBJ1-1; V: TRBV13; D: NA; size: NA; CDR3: CASSGGRVNTEAFF; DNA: TGTGCCAGCAGCGGAGGCAGGGTGAACACTGAAGCTTTCTTT
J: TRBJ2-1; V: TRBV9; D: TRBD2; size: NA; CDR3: CASSVYGSGGDNEQSF; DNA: TGTGCCAGCAGCGTATACGGTAGCGGGGGGGACAATGAGCAGTCCTTC
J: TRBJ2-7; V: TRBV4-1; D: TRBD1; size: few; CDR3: CASSHTGGIHEQYF; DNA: TGCGCCAGCAGCCACACAGGGGGAATCCACGAGCAGTACTTC
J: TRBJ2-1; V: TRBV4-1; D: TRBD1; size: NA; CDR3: CASSHRDSRGNEQFF; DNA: TGCGCCAGCAGCCACCGGGACAGTAGGGGCAATGAGCAGTTCTTC
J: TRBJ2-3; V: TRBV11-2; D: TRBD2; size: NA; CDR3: CASSPGTSGRADTQYF; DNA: TGTGCCAGCAGCCCGGGGACTAGCGGGAGGGCAGATACGCAGTATTTT
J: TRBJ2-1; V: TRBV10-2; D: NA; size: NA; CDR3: CASSERTAYLVQFF; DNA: TGCGCCAGCAGTGAAAGGACAGCCTACCTGGTGCAGTTCTTC
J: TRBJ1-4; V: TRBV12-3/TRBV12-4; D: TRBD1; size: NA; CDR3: CASSRDRGKLFF; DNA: TGTGCCAGCAGTAGGGACAGGGGAAAACTGTTTTTT
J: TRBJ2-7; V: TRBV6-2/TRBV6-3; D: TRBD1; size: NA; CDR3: CASSSLPGQGLSYEQYF; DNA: TGTGCCAGCAGTTCCCTGCCGGGACAGGGATTATCCTACGAGCAGTACTTC
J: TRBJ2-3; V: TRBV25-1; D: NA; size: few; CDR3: CASSPGGGVSTDTQYF; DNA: TGTGCCAGCAGCCCCGGAGGGGGTGTCAGCACAGATACGCAGTATTTT
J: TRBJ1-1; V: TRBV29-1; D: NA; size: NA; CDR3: CSVDNSNTEAFF; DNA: TGCAGCGTTGATAACAGCAACACTGAAGCTTTCTTT
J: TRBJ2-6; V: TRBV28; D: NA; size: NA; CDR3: CASSPLMGRPDSGANVLTF; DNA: TGTGCCAGCAGCCCCCTTATGGGACGGCCAGACTCTGGGGCCAACGTCCTGACTTTC
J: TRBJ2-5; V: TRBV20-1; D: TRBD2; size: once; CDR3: CSAIRGTSGQQETQYF; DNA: TGCAGTGCTATAAGGGGGACTAGCGGGCAACAAGAGACCCAGTACTTC